The table lists the clone carrying this T cell receptor beta chain with a few counts. This specimen belongs to a study of spatial heterogeneity in lung cancer. Study-level background: Where available, sequencing covered follow-up PBMC samples, taken at a median of around two years after resection. Consistent detection of more beta-chain than alpha-chain sequences was observed. In the raw reads, each unique TCR and UMI combination was present more than ten times on average.

Carried by each TCR cDNA molecule was a unique molecular identifier. One entry per CDR3 protein, called by TCRdb with MiXCR from the 5' RACE reads. Altogether some 120,000 distinct CDR3 sequences are present, about 12% being singletons, with the ten largest covering 16%. Time point in this sample: blood at routine non-recurrence follow-up after resection. Whole RNA, which was extracted from tumor, nontumor lung tissue or frozen PBMC, was sequenced without any cell sorting. In germline, CDR1 is MNHNS, CDR2 SASEGT. This CDR3 comprises 14 residues. The V end was cut by 4 bases, the J end by 3 bases, with 12 bases between.

The V gene is TRBV6-1, the J gene TRBJ1-1; D gene unclear. The sample here was PBMCs, taken at follow-up. The sequence came from a male donor with early-stage non-small cell lung cancer. The CDR3 here is CASSGYKRDTEAFF. The CDR3, as DNA: TGTGCCAGCAGTGGCTACAAGAGGGACACTGAAGCTTTCTTT.